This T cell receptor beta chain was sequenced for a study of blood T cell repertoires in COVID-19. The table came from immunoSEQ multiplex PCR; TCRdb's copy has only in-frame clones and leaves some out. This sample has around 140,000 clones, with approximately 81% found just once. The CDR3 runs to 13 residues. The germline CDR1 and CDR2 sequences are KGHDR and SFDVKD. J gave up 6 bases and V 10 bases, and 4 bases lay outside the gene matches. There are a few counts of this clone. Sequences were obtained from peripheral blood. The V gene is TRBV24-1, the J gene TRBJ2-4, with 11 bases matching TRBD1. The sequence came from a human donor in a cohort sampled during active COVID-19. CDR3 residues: CATQGTGGNIQYF. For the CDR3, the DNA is TGTGCCACTCAAGGGACAGGGGGAAACATTCAGTACTTC.